The rows below give T cell receptor beta chains drawn from one sample of a study of spatial heterogeneity in lung cancer. MiXCR, applied by TCRdb to the 5' RACE reads, yields one record per CDR3 protein. The table records some 120,000 distinct CDR3 sequences, more than 10% of them present only once. The starting material was PBMCs, obtained at follow-up. These receptors were taken from a male donor with early-stage non-small cell lung cancer. The CDR3 runs from the conserved cysteine through the conserved F or W. A D gene is named only where the DNA matches it firmly. The size of a clone is reported for some rows only, either as once, few or many, or as a class for expanded clones.

D gene,V gene,J gene,clone size,CDR3 protein,CDR3 DNA
NA,TRBV7-2,TRBJ2-2,few,CASSLIRGLETGELFF,TGTGCCAGCAGCTTGATTCGGGGGCTAGAGACCGGGGAGCTGTTTTTT
TRBD2,TRBV5-1,TRBJ2-3,NA,CASSQRGGTSTDTQYF,TGCGCCAGCAGCCAGCGGGGGGGCACTAGCACAGATACGCAGTATTTT
TRBD2,TRBV3-1,TRBJ2-5,NA,CASSQYSGGAETQYF,TGTGCCAGCAGCCAATATAGCGGGGGGGCGGAGACCCAGTACTTC
NA,TRBV5-5,TRBJ2-7,many,CASSLPGTGIEQYF,TGTGCCAGCAGCTTGCCGGGCACTGGGATCGAGCAGTACTTC
NA,TRBV5-1,TRBJ1-4,NA,CASSMRGQNEKLFF,TGCGCCAGCAGCATGCGGGGTCAGAATGAAAAACTGTTTTTT
NA,TRBV7-2,TRBJ1-2,NA,CASSLDRSGGYTF,TGTGCCAGCAGCTTAGACAGGAGCGGAGGCTACACCTTC
NA,TRBV7-3,TRBJ2-5,NA,CASSLIGTQETQYF,TGTGCCAGCAGCTTAATAGGCACCCAAGAGACCCAGTACTTC
TRBD1,TRBV5-1,TRBJ2-7,few,CASSPRRRQGADEQYF,TGCGCCAGCAGCCCAAGACGAAGACAGGGGGCAGATGAGCAGTACTTC
NA,TRBV20-1,TRBJ2-1,NA,CSARGFSSYNEQFF,TGCAGTGCTCGCGGGTTTAGCTCCTACAATGAGCAGTTCTTC
TRBD1,TRBV4-2,TRBJ2-7,many,CASSPHRDRSTYEQYF,TGTGCCAGCAGCCCCCACCGGGACAGGAGCACCTACGAGCAGTACTTC
TRBD1,TRBV10-2,TRBJ1-5,NA,CASSVGQGGRQPQHF,TGCGCCAGCAGTGTCGGACAGGGAGGGCGACAGCCCCAGCATTTT
TRBD1,TRBV20-1,TRBJ2-7,NA,CSVPRDRVVEQYF,TGCAGTGTACCCCGTGACAGGGTGGTCGAGCAGTACTTC
NA,TRBV6-2/TRBV6-3,TRBJ1-2,many,CASNSWQSPYGYTF,TGTGCCAGCAACTCGTGGCAGAGCCCCTATGGCTACACCTTC
NA,TRBV18,TRBJ1-5,NA,CASWGGGSNQPQHF,TGTGCCAGCTGGGGCGGGGGTAGCAATCAGCCCCAGCATTTT
NA,TRBV28,TRBJ1-1,few,CASSENTEAFF,TGTGCCAGCAGTGAGAACACTGAAGCTTTCTTT
TRBD1,TRBV7-2,TRBJ2-1,few,CASSPRQGIGQFF,TGTGCCAGCAGCCCAAGACAGGGTATAGGGCAGTTCTTC
NA,TRBV2,TRBJ1-5,many,CASSERENQPQHF,TGTGCCAGCAGTGAAAGAGAAAATCAGCCCCAGCATTTT
NA,TRBV14,TRBJ1-1,few,CASSPLRYTEAFF,TGTGCCAGCAGCCCCCTCAGGTACACTGAAGCTTTCTTT
TRBD1,TRBV29-1,TRBJ2-1,many,CSVEDRGQGDEQFF,TGCAGCGTTGAAGATCGAGGACAGGGCGATGAGCAGTTCTTC
NA,TRBV20-1,TRBJ2-1,NA,CSARGGGSYGSYNEQFF,TGCAGTGCTAGAGGGGGGGGCAGTTACGGATCCTACAATGAGCAGTTCTTC
TRBD1,TRBV6-2/TRBV6-3,TRBJ2-5,many,CASRRQGDHQTQYF,TGTGCCAGCAGGCGACAGGGGGATCATCAGACCCAGTACTTC
TRBD2,TRBV7-9,TRBJ2-3,few,CASSFGLAGGPRTDTQYF,TGTGCCAGCAGCTTCGGACTAGCGGGGGGGCCGCGCACAGATACGCAGTATTTT
TRBD1,TRBV12-3/TRBV12-4,TRBJ2-7,few,CASSFRDRGKQYF,TGTGCCAGCAGTTTCCGGGACAGGGGCAAGCAGTACTTC
NA,TRBV19,TRBJ1-4,many,CASPFAAEKLFF,TGTGCCAGCCCGTTTGCGGCGGAAAAACTGTTTTTT
NA,TRBV30,TRBJ2-7,few,CAWSAGRSGEQYF,TGTGCCTGGAGTGCAGGGCGGTCCGGCGAGCAGTACTTC
NA,TRBV5-6,TRBJ2-1,few,CASSLGGLSYNEQFF,TGTGCCAGCAGCTTGGGGGGGTTGTCCTACAATGAGCAGTTCTTC
TRBD1,TRBV3-1,TRBJ2-7,few,CASRGQGGDEQYF,TGTGCCAGCAGGGGACAGGGAGGCGACGAGCAGTACTTC
NA,TRBV6-2/TRBV6-3,TRBJ2-5,few,CASSYGVADQETQYF,TGTGCCAGCAGTTACGGAGTGGCGGATCAAGAGACCCAGTACTTC
NA,TRBV6-5,TRBJ2-1,few,CASSYSPGNPYNEQFF,TGTGCCAGCAGTTACTCTCCGGGGAACCCCTACAATGAGCAGTTCTTC
NA,TRBV3-1,TRBJ2-1,NA,CASSPDGSSYNEQFF,TGTGCCAGCAGCCCCGACGGGAGCTCCTACAATGAGCAGTTCTTC
NA,TRBV6-5,TRBJ1-2,few,CASKQDINYGYTF,TGTGCCAGCAAGCAAGACATAAACTATGGCTACACCTTC
TRBD1,TRBV25-1,TRBJ1-6,few,CASSEGTGIKYNSPLHF,TGTGCCAGCAGTGAAGGGACAGGGATTAAATATAATTCACCCCTCCACTTT
NA,TRBV19,TRBJ1-5,few,CASSTGQFHQPQHF,TGTGCCAGTAGTACCGGACAGTTCCATCAGCCCCAGCATTTT
NA,TRBV29-1,TRBJ2-3,few,CSVIWTEKGGDTQYF,TGCAGCGTCATTTGGACAGAGAAGGGGGGAGATACGCAGTATTTT
NA,TRBV7-8,TRBJ1-3,few,CASSLDSHSGNTIYF,TGTGCCAGCAGCTTAGATTCTCACTCTGGAAACACCATATATTTT
TRBD1,TRBV4-1,TRBJ2-6,few,CASSQDTGAGANVLTF,TGCGCCAGCAGCCAAGATACAGGGGCTGGGGCCAACGTCCTGACTTTC
NA,TRBV20-1,TRBJ2-7,few,CSARDGGTVSYEQYF,TGCAGTGCTAGGGATGGGGGCACAGTTTCCTACGAGCAGTACTTC
NA,TRBV28,TRBJ1-2,many,CASSSLDGDYGYTF,TGTGCCAGCAGTTCCCTGGACGGAGACTATGGCTACACCTTC
NA,TRBV19,TRBJ2-5,few,CASSRTRGVVTQYF,TGTGCCAGTAGTCGGACAAGGGGAGTTGTGACCCAGTACTTC
NA,TRBV6-5,TRBJ2-2,few,CASSYPSVGMGTGELFF,TGTGCCAGCAGTTACCCCTCTGTCGGAATGGGGACCGGGGAGCTGTTTTTT
TRBD1,TRBV20-1,TRBJ2-3,many,CSAPGQGFTDTQYF,TGCAGTGCGCCGGGACAGGGCTTCACAGATACGCAGTATTTT
TRBD1,TRBV29-1,TRBJ2-7,many,CSVERQGAGEQYF,TGCAGCGTTGAACGACAGGGGGCAGGCGAGCAGTACTTC
NA,TRBV11-2,TRBJ2-5,NA,CASSLLGQRKTQYF,TGTGCCAGCAGCTTATTAGGACAGCGCAAGACCCAGTACTTC
TRBD1,TRBV20-1,TRBJ2-3,few,CSAPTGGSTDTQYF,TGCAGTGCGCCAACAGGGGGATCGACAGATACGCAGTATTTT
TRBD2,TRBV5-4,TRBJ2-2,NA,CASSTGGTSHTGELFF,TGTGCCAGCAGCACTGGAGGGACTAGCCATACCGGGGAGCTGTTTTTT
TRBD2,TRBV7-9,TRBJ2-3,many,CASSSPRDYSSHPDTQYF,TGTGCCAGCAGCTCGCCACGGGACTACTCCTCCCACCCAGATACGCAGTATTTT
NA,TRBV25-1,TRBJ1-2,few,CASSAPDRINYGYTF,TGTGCCAGCAGTGCCCCAGATCGCATAAACTATGGCTACACCTTC
TRBD1,TRBV7-9,TRBJ1-1,few,CASSRGTDTEAFF,TGTGCCAGCAGCCGGGGGACAGACACTGAAGCTTTCTTT
NA,TRBV20-1,TRBJ2-7,many,CSVAGLYEQYF,TGCAGTGTTGCAGGCCTCTACGAGCAGTACTTC
NA,TRBV5-6,TRBJ2-7,few,CASRLFSTAYEQYF,TGTGCCAGCAGACTCTTCTCGACAGCTTACGAGCAGTACTTC
TRBD1,TRBV10-3,TRBJ1-2,NA,CAITPGQTSGYTF,TGTGCCATCACACCGGGACAGACATCGGGCTACACCTTC
TRBD1,TRBV29-1,TRBJ1-1,many,CSAGTGYTEAFF,TGCAGCGCCGGGACAGGGTACACTGAAGCTTTCTTT
TRBD1,TRBV6-2/TRBV6-3,TRBJ2-7,NA,CASAVGPGTGGYEQYF,TGTGCCAGCGCCGTCGGCCCCGGGACAGGGGGCTACGAGCAGTACTTC